The rows below give T cell receptor beta chains drawn from one sample of a study of control samples from healthy donors and cancer patients. Libraries were prepared by immunoSEQ multiplex PCR; TCRdb keeps only in-frame clonotypes and omits some of them. The data contain roughly 76,000 clones, about 93% of them singletons. The sequencing sample was made of blood. The receptors originated from a woman aged 18-30 years in good health. Each CDR3 is given with its conserved first and last residue. D genes are given only for firm matches. Not all rows give a size; the values are once, few, many and, for expanded clones, a class.

D gene | J gene | clone size | V gene | CDR3 DNA | CDR3 protein
- | TRBJ2-2 | - | TRBV2 | TGTGCCAGCAGTGAGGAACCTCTTTTAACCGGGGAGCTGTTTTTT | CASSEEPLLTGELFF
- | TRBJ2-2 | - | TRBV9 | TGTGCCAGCAGCGACCGGGACACAGGGCGGGGTAACACCGGGGAGCTGTTTTTT | CASSDRDTGRGNTGELFF
TRBD2 | TRBJ2-1 | once | TRBV10-1 | TGCGCCAGCCCGACCGGGACTAGCGGGGGACGTCCGCCCCACAATGAGCAGTTCTTC | CASPTGTSGGRPPHNEQFF
TRBD1 | TRBJ2-7 | - | TRBV9 | TGTGCCAGCAGCAACCCTGGACAGGGGACTTACGAGCAGTACTTC | CASSNPGQGTYEQYF
- | TRBJ1-6 | - | TRBV19 | TGTGCCAGCACTCGCCCGGGAGGAGGTTCACCCCTCCACTTT | CASTRPGGGSPLHF
TRBD1 | TRBJ1-1 | - | TRBV19 | TGTGCCAGTAGTGTTGACAGGGTGATGGGGGCTTTCTTT | CASSVDRVMGAFF
- | TRBJ2-3 | once | TRBV6-4 | TGTGCCAGCAGTGAAGGACAGGCCGCGGGGGCAGATACGCAGTATTTT | CASSEGQAAGADTQYF
TRBD1 | TRBJ1-6 | - | TRBV15 | TGTGCCACCAGCAGAGCTGCACAGGGGGCTTTACCCCTCCACTTT | CATSRAAQGALPLHF
- | TRBJ2-5 | - | TRBV18 | TGTGCCAGCTCACCAGCGGGCGGAGGGGAGACCCAGTACTTC | CASSPAGGGETQYF
- | TRBJ2-7 | - | TRBV11-2 | TGTGCCAGCAGCCCCCCCGGGGGAGAAGGGTACGAGCAGTACTTC | CASSPPGGEGYEQYF
- | TRBJ1-2 | - | TRBV6-5 | TGTGCCACCTCAGGGGAGAACTATGGCTACACCTTC | CATSGENYGYTF
TRBD2 | TRBJ2-5 | few | TRBV4-2 | TGTGCCAGCAGCCAAGATCGGGGGGGCCAAGAGACCCAGTACTTC | CASSQDRGGQETQYF
TRBD2 | TRBJ2-2 | - | TRBV6-4 | TGTGCCAGCAGTGACTCGGGGCTAGCGGGAGCCGGGGAGCTGTTTTTT | CASSDSGLAGAGELFF
- | TRBJ1-5 | - | TRBV5-8 | TGTGCCAGCAGCCCGCAATGGCTCAATCAGCCCCAGCATTTT | CASSPQWLNQPQHF
- | TRBJ2-7 | - | TRBV20-1 | TGCAGTGCTAGAGCGCGTGTGGGGCAGTACTTC | CSARARVGQYF
- | TRBJ1-1 | - | TRBV11-2 | TGTGCCAGCAGCTTAGCATCAGGGAAGTCTGAAGCTTTCTTT | CASSLASGKSEAFF
- | TRBJ2-3 | - | TRBV6-2/TRBV6-3 | TGTGCCAGCGGCCCCAGACCGGTTCACATCATCACAGATACGCAGTATTTT | CASGPRPVHIITDTQYF
TRBD2 | TRBJ2-7 | - | TRBV5-1 | TGCGCCAGCAGCTTGGGGACTAGCGGGGACGAGCAGTACTTC | CASSLGTSGDEQYF
- | TRBJ2-3 | - | TRBV6-2/TRBV6-3 | TGTGCCAGCAGTTACCCTGTCAGGAAAGATACGCAGTATTTT | CASSYPVRKDTQYF
- | TRBJ2-7 | - | TRBV6-6 | TGTGCCAGCAGTTTAAAGGCCAGGGGCTCCTACGAGCAGTACTTC | CASSLKARGSYEQYF
- | TRBJ1-2 | - | TRBV21-1 | TGTGCCAGCAGCAAAGACCGGACAGGGAAAAGCTATGGCTACACCTTC | CASSKDRTGKSYGYTF
- | TRBJ2-3 | - | TRBV2 | TGTGCCGGAAGTAGTGGGGGCGGGAGAGGCACAGATACGCAGTATTTT | CAGSSGGGRGTDTQYF
- | TRBJ1-2 | - | TRBV28 | TGTGCCAGCAGTTTAAGGGGCTATGGCTACACCTTC | CASSLRGYGYTF
- | TRBJ2-7 | - | TRBV11-2 | TGTGCCAGCATCCCGCCCTCGGGGCTATACGGGCAGTACTTC | CASIPPSGLYGQYF
- | TRBJ1-2 | - | TRBV28 | TGTGCCAGCAGTTTACTTATTGGGTTTGGCTACACCTTC | CASSLLIGFGYTF
TRBD1 | TRBJ1-1 | - | TRBV20-1 | TGCAGTGCTAGTTCTGCGACAGGGTTCGCTGAAGCTTTCTTT | CSASSATGFAEAFF
TRBD1 | TRBJ2-5 | once | TRBV5-6 | TGTGCCAGCAGCTCCGACAGGGTCGAGACCCAGTACTTC | CASSSDRVETQYF
- | TRBJ1-1 | - | TRBV5-4 | TGTGCCAGCAGCTTGGGCACGAAGAACACTGAAGCTTTCTTT | CASSLGTKNTEAFF
- | TRBJ2-5 | - | TRBV5-1 | TGCGCCAGCAGCTTGGCCATGGGGGGGCGAAGAAGAGAGACCCAGTACTTC | CASSLAMGGRRRETQYF
TRBD1 | TRBJ1-2 | - | TRBV2 | TGTGCCAGCCTGATTCGTCAGGGGGCCTATGGCTACACCTTC | CASLIRQGAYGYTF
- | TRBJ2-5 | - | TRBV25-1 | TGTGCCAGCAGTGAGGTTGGAGGGGAGACCCAGTACTTC | CASSEVGGETQYF
- | TRBJ2-7 | - | TRBV15 | TGTGCTACCAGCAGAGAGAAGCTCTTAGGAGGGGGCGAGCAGTACTTC | CATSREKLLGGGEQYF
- | TRBJ1-4 | - | TRBV28 | TGTGCCAGCAGTTTAGTGTTCACGAGGGGTGAAAAACTGTTTTTT | CASSLVFTRGEKLFF
TRBD1 | TRBJ1-6 | - | TRBV28 | TGTGCCAGCAGTTATGGGCAGGGGGCAACACAATCACCCCTCCACTTT | CASSYGQGATQSPLHF
- | TRBJ2-6 | - | TRBV11-2 | TGTGCCAGCAGCTTAACGGCCAGGGGTGTTTTTTCTGGGGCCAACGTCCTGACTTTC | CASSLTARGVFSGANVLTF
- | TRBJ1-1 | - | TRBV28 | TGTGCCAGCAGTTTACAGGGGTTAAACACTGAAGCTTTCTTT | CASSLQGLNTEAFF
- | TRBJ1-1 | - | TRBV6-6 | TGTGCCAGCAGTTACTCGGGACAACCTCATGAAGCTTTCTTT | CASSYSGQPHEAFF